One and the same sample provided the 30 T cell receptor beta chains below, sequenced in a study of molecular identifiers for immune sequencing clone quantification. TCRdb ran MiXCR on the PCR reads and lists one entry per CDR3 protein. The sample yields about 500,000 distinct CDR3 sequences, 20% to 25% seen once. The sample taken for sequencing was naive CD8+ T cells from blood, with Jurkat cell RNA spiked in. This sample's subset: FACS-sorted CD8+CD4-CCR7+CD45RA+ naive T cells. The receptors were sampled from a human donor in good health. Some libraries in this study had Jurkat cell RNA spiked in.

The chain employs TRBV6-1 and TRBJ2-7; D unclear. The germline CDR1 and CDR2 sequences are MNHNS and SASEGT. Between the trimmed V and J ends, which lost 11 bases and 9 bases, there was a span of 17 bases. This CDR3 region has 11 residues. The chain's CDR3 is CACIDWYWQYF. The CDR3 DNA reads as TGTGCCTGCATCGACTGGTATTGGCAGTACTTC.

This clonotype occurred many times. The CDR3 loop is CASSLVRTGELFF. In nucleotides, the CDR3 is TGTGCCAGCAGTTTAGTGCGAACCGGGGAGCTGTTTTTT. The chain combines TRBV12-3 or TRBV12-4 with TRBJ2-2; D is uncertain. CDR3 length equals 13 residues. V was clipped by 1 base and J by 5 bases, with 5 bases between them.

Many counts were recorded for this clonotype. J is TRBJ2-1 and V is TRBV30, with 13 positions matching TRBD2. The germline CDR1 and CDR2 sequences are GTSNPN and SVGIG (reference sequence). CDR3 length: 16 amino acids. J lost 3 bases, V lost 2 bases, and 4 bases had no gene match. CDR3 sequence: CAWSSGTSGNYNEQFF. The DNA for the CDR3 is TGTGCCTGGAGTTCAGGGACTAGCGGGAACTACAATGAGCAGTTCTTC.

This clonotype occurred a few times. The V call is TRBV30, the J call TRBJ2-2; possibly TRBD2 for D (5 bases). Germline V gene lookup returns CDR1 GTSNPN and CDR2 SVGIG (reference sequence). The CDR3 spans 13 residues. Trimming left V 3 bases short and J 2 bases short, with 7 bases between. The CDR3 sequence is CAWRRGNTGELFF. The CDR3 DNA reads TGTGCCTGGAGACGGGGAAACACCGGGGAGCTGTTTTTT. The full variable domain, its missing parts supplied by reference TRBV30 and TRBJ2-2, is SQTIHQWPATLVQPVGSPLSLECTVEGTSNPNLYWYRQAAGRGLQLLFYSVGIGQISSEVPQNLSASRPQDRQFILSSKKLLLSDSGFYLCAWRRGNTGELFFGEGSRLTVL.

This rearrangement joins TRBV12-3 or TRBV12-4 to TRBJ1-4; the match to TRBD1 covers 7 bases. V lost 4 bases, J lost 8 bases, and 13 bases stayed unmatched. The CDR3 spans 16 residues. Written as DNA, the CDR3 is TGTGCCAGCAGTTCGCCCCAAACAGGGGTGGGAGAAAAACTGTTTTTT. It codes for CASSSPQTGVGEKLFF.

The chain is built from TRBV4-3 and TRBJ2-2; D may be TRBD2 (5 bases). The CDR3 covers 17 residues. V lost 1 base and J 5 bases, leaving 17 bases between the germline ends. Looked up from germline, CDR1 is LGHNA and CDR2 is YSLEER. The CDR3 nucleotides read TGCGCCAGCAGCCAAGCTTCAAGGGCGGGTGGGACCGGGGAGCTGTTTTTT. It specifies CASSQASRAGGTGELFF.

In its sample, this clonotype was seen many times. The rearrangement uses TRBV28 and TRBJ1-6, with D possibly TRBD1 on 5 matching bases. Germline CDR1 is MDHEN and CDR2 is SYDVKM. The length of the CDR3 is 14 residues. Trimming pared 9 bases from V and 9 bases from J, leaving 18 bases between. CDR3 loop: CARPPRRRGSPLHF. CDR3 in DNA: TGTGCCAGACCCCCTCGGAGAAGGGGTTCACCCCTCCACTTT. Full variable domain (outside the CDR3, taken from reference TRBV28 and TRBJ1-6): DVKVTQSSRYLVKRTGEKVFLECVQDMDHENMFWYRQDPGLGLRLIYFSYDVKMKEKGDIPEGYSVSREKKERFSLILESASTNQTSMYLCARPPRRRGSPLHFGNGTRLTVT.

Worth noting for this clonotype: With a much larger clone just one base away, this may be a read error. The chain carries TRBV5-3 and TRBJ2-3; D tentatively reads TRBD1 or TRBD2 (5 bases each). TRBV5-3 is annotated as an ORF whose role is uncertain. The CDR3 totals 14 residues. V was pared by 8 bases and J by 4 bases, with 17 bases between. In DNA, the CDR3 is TGTGCCAGCGGCCAGGGACGCTTATCAGATACGCAGTATTTT. This encodes CASGQGRLSDTQYF.

This clonotype showed up just a few times. The chain links TRBV7-9 to TRBJ2-6, with D uncertain. The V end was cut by 8 bases, the J end by 0 bases, with 8 bases between. The CDR3 length is 14 residues. Germline CDR1 and CDR2: SEHNR and FQNEAQ (reference sequence). This CDR3 is CASYLGSGANVLTF. The CDR3 DNA reads TGTGCCAGCTACTTGGGCTCTGGGGCCAACGTCCTGACTTTC.

Notes on this clonotype: A junction end diverges from the germline sequence, so it may reflect a read error. This chain's CDR3 is CASSLGTVEVFF. The CDR3 nucleotides are TGTGCCAGCAGTCTCGGGACAGTTGAAGTTTTCTTT. The chain links TRBV12-3 or TRBV12-4 to TRBJ1-1; 7 nucleotides match TRBD1. This CDR3 spans 12 amino acids.

On this clonotype: A read error may be the cause here, since a much bigger clone is one base away. J is TRBJ1-6 and V is TRBV7-9; no clear D gene. Germline V gene sequence: CDR1 SEHNR, CDR2 FQNEAQ (reference sequence). CDR3 size: 12 residues. For the CDR3, the DNA is TGTGTCAGCAGCCCAGGTGTTTCACCCCTCCACTTT. It translates to CVSSPGVSPLHF. Supplemented by reference TRBV7-9 and TRBJ1-6, the full variable domain reads DTGVSQNPRHKITKRGQNVTFRCDPISEHNRLYWYRQTLGQGPEFLTYFQNEAQLEKSRLLSDRFSAERPKGSFSTLEIQRTEQGDSAMYLCVSSPGVSPLHFGNGTRLTVT.

A remark on this clonotype: A much larger clone is a single base away; this may be a read error. CDR3 amino acids: CASSVGWGPTEAFF. The CDR3 DNA sequence: TGTGCCAGCAGCGTAGGTTGGGGACCGACTGAAGCTTTCTTT. The gene calls are TRBV9 and TRBJ1-1, with a tentative D call TRBD1 (5 bases). This CDR3 has 14 residues. V was cut by 0 bases and J by 5 bases, with 11 bases left in between. The V gene's germline CDR1 is SGDLS and CDR2 YYNGEE.

V usage is TRBV19 and J usage is TRBJ2-5; D is perhaps TRBD1 (6 bases). Per the germline V gene, CDR1 is LNHDA and CDR2 is SQIVND (reference sequence). V lost 5 bases, J lost 3 bases, and 16 bases lay in between. The CDR3 is made up of 15 amino acids. The CDR3 coding sequence is TGTGCCAGTAGTGCACACAGGGATACTGAAGAGACCCAGTACTTC. Protein: CASSAHRDTEETQYF.

This rearrangement joins TRBV7-2 to TRBJ2-7; 7 positions match TRBD2. The CDR3 extends over 14 amino acids. The V gene end was trimmed by 1 base and the J gene end by 2 bases; junction bases not matched to a gene: 2. Per the germline V gene, CDR1 is SGHTA and CDR2 is FQGNSA. The CDR3: CASSLVGGTYEQYF. For the CDR3, the DNA is TGTGCCAGCAGCTTAGTGGGGGGGACCTACGAGCAGTACTTC.

The V call is TRBV7-9, the J call TRBJ2-7, with D perhaps TRBD1 or TRBD2 (5 bases each). In germline, CDR1 is SEHNR, CDR2 FQNEAQ (reference sequence). V was cut by 5 bases and J by 4 bases, with 18 bases left in between. The CDR3 has 15 amino acids. This CDR3 is CASSPTRDGNYEQYF. The CDR3, as DNA: TGTGCCAGCAGCCCAACAAGGGACGGAAATTACGAGCAGTACTTC.

This clonotype came up a few times. This sequence joins TRBV3-1 and TRBJ2-1; 8 bases line up with TRBD2. V lost 4 bases to trimming and J lost 0 bases; unmatched junction nucleotides: 5. From germline, CDR1 is LGHDT and CDR2 YNNKEL (reference sequence). This CDR3 contains 16 residues. The CDR3 DNA follows: TGTGCCAGCAGCCTTGACGGGGGGGGCTCCTACAATGAGCAGTTCTTC. It codes for CASSLDGGGSYNEQFF.

Points on this clonotype: Just one base apart from a much larger clone, this may be a read error. The chain couples TRBV5-1 to TRBJ2-7; D remains unclear. Germline lookup yields CDR1 SGHRS and CDR2 YFSETQ. The V end lost 0 bases, the J end lost 6 bases, and 10 bases lay between the germline ends. This CDR3 comprises 13 residues. The CDR3 sequence: CASSLGPECEQYF. The CDR3 DNA is TGCGCCAGCAGCTTGGGGCCGGAGTGCGAGCAGTACTTC. Using reference TRBV5-1 and TRBJ2-7 for the parts outside the CDR3, the full variable domain is KAGVTQTPRYLIKTRGQQVTLSCSPISGHRSVSWYQQTPGQGLQFLFEYFSETQRNKGNFPGRFSGRQFSNSRSEMNVSTLELGDSALYLCASSLGPECEQYFGPGTRLTVT.

This sequence joins TRBV7-9 and TRBJ2-7; a possible D gene is TRBD2 (7 bases). CDR1 is SEHNR and CDR2 is FQNEAQ in the germline V gene (reference sequence). V lost 5 bases and J 7 bases, leaving 18 bases between the germline ends. The CDR3 runs 14 residues. The CDR3 region is CASSNQRTAGEQYF. The CDR3 nucleotides read TGTGCCAGCAGCAACCAAAGGACAGCGGGGGAGCAGTACTTC.

As regards this clonotype: This sequence may be a read error, since a much larger clone differs from it by one base. V and J are TRBV29-1 and TRBJ1-2; D is perhaps TRBD1 (5 bases). This CDR3 has 15 residues. From germline, CDR1 is SQVTM and CDR2 ANQGSEA. This CDR3 reads CSVEVLVGAGYGCTF. CDR3 sequence (DNA): TGCAGCGTTGAAGTGCTGGTCGGGGCAGGCTATGGCTGCACCTTC.

To note about this clonotype: This may be a read error, as it is one base from a much larger clone. This chain links TRBV6-2 or TRBV6-3 with TRBJ2-7; no clear D gene. V lost 2 bases and J 0 bases, leaving 8 bases between the germline ends. This CDR3 contains 14 residues. Germline V gives CDR1 MNHEY, CDR2 SVGEGT. The CDR3 DNA follows: TGTGCCAGCAGTTACCAGGCCAGCTCCTACGAGCAGTACTTC. It encodes CASSYQASSYEQYF.

This clonotype was detected only a few times. The gene calls are TRBV20-1 and TRBJ2-1, with D tentatively TRBD1 or TRBD2 (6 bases each). The CDR3 contains 15 residues. V lost 3 bases, J lost 5 bases, and 17 bases lay in between. Germline V gene lookup returns CDR1 DFQATT and CDR2 SNEGSKA (reference sequence). CDR3 DNA: TGCAGTGCTAGGGGGGGCCTTTCTAATAACAATGAGCAGTTCTTC. It yields the protein CSARGGLSNNNEQFF.

At least ten counts were recorded for this clonotype. V and J are TRBV5-4 and TRBJ2-3; 11 nucleotides align to TRBD2. Germline loops: CDR1 SGHNT, CDR2 YYREEE (reference sequence). Germline trimming cut 0 bases from V and 2 bases from J; bases unmatched to any gene: 2. There are 16 residues in the CDR3. CDR3: CASSLEGLADTDTQYF. The DNA for the CDR3 is TGTGCCAGCAGCTTGGAGGGACTAGCGGACACAGATACGCAGTATTTT.

This clonotype turned up a few times. The chain is built from TRBV27 and TRBJ1-4, with 7 positions matching TRBD1. This CDR3 has 15 residues. The germline CDR1 and CDR2 sequences are MNHEY and SMNVEV (reference sequence). V shed 6 bases, J shed 4 bases, and the junction held 8 bases outside the gene matches. CDR3 nucleotide sequence: TGTGCCAGCAGCAGCCTGGGGACAGTTAATGAAAAACTGTTTTTT. Amino acid sequence: CASSSLGTVNEKLFF. Based on the CDR3 plus reference TRBV27 and TRBJ1-4, the full variable domain is EAQVTQNPRYLITVTGKKLTVTCSQNMNHEYMSWYRQDPGLGLRQIYYSMNVEVTDKGDVPEGYKVSRKEKRNFPLILESPSPNQTSLYFCASSSLGTVNEKLFFGSGTQLSVL.

This clonotype was recorded a few times. The chain joins TRBV27 to TRBJ1-1; TRBD1 is a possible D gene (5 bases). The CDR3 runs to 14 residues. Germline V gives CDR1 MNHEY, CDR2 SMNVEV (reference sequence). The germline V and J ends were trimmed by 2 bases and 4 bases, with 11 bases remaining between them. As DNA, the CDR3 is TGTGCCAGCAGTTTAAAGGTGGGGGGCACTGAAGCTTTCTTT. This sequence encodes CASSLKVGGTEAFF.

The sample holds many counts of this clonotype. The chain is built from TRBV9 and TRBJ2-1; 7 bases map to TRBD2. Germline assignment: CDR1 SGDLS and CDR2 YYNGEE. This CDR3 comprises 15 residues. J lost 4 bases, V lost 0 bases, and 4 bases had no gene match. The CDR3 DNA is TGTGCCAGCAGCGTAGAAGCGGGACTATACAATGAGCAGTTCTTC. Encoded protein: CASSVEAGLYNEQFF.

The chain links TRBV5-8 to TRBJ2-7; 7 bases are shared with TRBD1. Germline V gene sequence: CDR1 SGHTS, CDR2 YDEGEE. CDR3 length: 14 amino acids. V lost 4 bases and J lost 3; bases outside the gene matches: 7. The CDR3, as DNA: TGTGCCAGCAGCATCAACCGGGACAGCTACGAGCAGTACTTC. It yields the protein CASSINRDSYEQYF.

This clonotype has ten or more counts. The chain is built from TRBV19 and TRBJ2-7; D ambiguous. The germline V and J ends were trimmed by 0 bases and 3 bases, with 12 bases remaining between them. The CDR3 is 15 residues long. The germline CDR1 and CDR2 sequences are LNHDA and SQIVND (reference sequence). The CDR3 coding sequence is TGTGCCAGTAGTATAGAGAGCAGAAGAATCTACGAGCAGTACTTC. Its translation: CASSIESRRIYEQYF.

This clonotype was seen only once. One end of the junction fails to match germline, which may point to a read error. The chain is built from TRBV28 and TRBJ2-3, with unresolved D. There are 14 residues in the CDR3. Germline assignment: CDR1 MDHEN and CDR2 SYDVKM. The CDR3 coding sequence is TGTGCCAGCGGTTTTCGGCTGGGCACAGATACGCAGTATTTT. It encodes CASGFRLGTDTQYF.

A remark on this clonotype: At one end, the junction sequence differs from germline, possibly due to a read error. This chain links TRBV28 with TRBJ2-3, with a possible D match to TRBD1 (5 bases). The CDR3 has 14 amino acids. Germline CDR1 MDHEN, CDR2 SYDVKM. The DNA of the CDR3 is TGTGCCAGCAGTTTACTCCTATCCACAGGTACGCAGTATTTT. It encodes CASSLLLSTGTQYF.

This clonotype was detected once. This chain connects TRBV19 to TRBJ1-1, with D tentatively TRBD1 (5 bases). The ends were cut back, 3 bases at V and 4 bases at J, with 12 bases in the middle. This CDR3 comprises 14 residues. From germline, CDR1 is LNHDA and CDR2 SQIVND (reference sequence). For the CDR3, the DNA is TGTGCCAGTAGTATTCAGGGTTTCGCCACTGAAGCTTTCTTT. Its translation is CASSIQGFATEAFF.